This T cell receptor (beta chain) was sequenced during a study of T-cell reconstitution after alpha-beta-depleted transplantation in children. The CDR3 contains 15 residues. The germline gives CDR1 MDHEN, CDR2 SYDVKM. V lost 8 bases, J lost 2 bases, and 6 bases stayed unmatched. Unique molecular identifiers were built into the TCRbeta library. One entry per CDR3 protein results from TCRdb running MiXCR on the PCR reads. This table holds some 450,000 distinct CDR3 sequences, over 40% found once. The chain employs TRBV28 and TRBJ1-5, with 10 nucleotides matching TRBD1. Sample: PBMCs, taken before TCRalphabeta/CD19-depleted stem cell transplant. This sequence originates from a girl aged 2 to 9 with aplastic anemia, due to receive a stem cell transplant. The CDR3 loop is CASQGDRGGNQPQHF. CDR3 nucleotides: TGTGCCAGCCAAGGGGACAGGGGAGGCAATCAGCCCCAGCATTTT.